Below are 17 T cell receptor beta chains sequenced from a single sample in a study of blood T cell repertoires in COVID-19. TCRdb keeps only in-frame clones here, not all; method: immunoSEQ multiplex PCR. Of about 210,000 clones in the sample, over 60% were seen once. The sample comprised peripheral blood. Receptor source: a woman in her sixties or seventies with acute or convalescent COVID-19.

This chain uses TRBV18 with TRBJ2-2; D gene ambiguous. Germline V lookup: CDR1 KGHSH, CDR2 LQKENI. Trimming removed 4 bases from V and 3 bases from J, with 9 bases in between. The CDR3 is 14 residues long. The CDR3 region has the DNA TGTGCCAGCTCACGAGACTCGGACACCGGGGAGCTGTTTTTT. As protein: CASSRDSDTGELFF.

This chain joins TRBV4-1 and TRBJ2-5; 11 bases are a match to TRBD2. CDR1 is MGHRA and CDR2 is YSYEKL in the germline V gene. This CDR3 contains 16 residues. Losses at the gene ends were 5 bases for V and 4 bases for J; bases not matched to a gene: 9. This chain's CDR3 is CASSDGLAGLSETQYF. The CDR3 region has the DNA TGCGCCAGCAGCGATGGACTAGCGGGCTTGTCAGAGACCCAGTACTTC.

In DNA form, the CDR3 reads TGTGCCAGCAGCTTAGCTAGCACCGGGGAGCTGTTTTTT. Translated, it gives CASSLASTGELFF. V is TRBV7-8 and J is TRBJ2-2, with unresolved D. Trimming took off 0 bases at V and 4 bases at J, with 3 bases between the two ends. CDR1 is SGHVS, CDR2 FQNEAQ, per germline. The CDR3 loop spans 13 amino acids.

The chain is built from TRBV10-3 and TRBJ1-2; D remains ambiguous. The CDR3 covers 13 residues. V shed 0 bases and J shed 14 bases, with 16 bases lying between them. Germline-derived CDR1 and CDR2 are ENHRY and SYGVKD. CDR3 residues: CAISESGSLLRTF. CDR3 bases: TGTGCCATCAGTGAGTCAGGCAGCCTACTGAGGACCTTC.

The chain links TRBV7-2 to TRBJ1-2; possibly TRBD1 for D (5 bases). The CDR3 length is 14 residues. The V gene lost 6 bases and the J gene lost 6 bases, with 17 bases spanning the gap. CDR1 is SGHTA and CDR2 is FQGNSA in the germline V gene. CDR3 region: CASSYYQGKDGYTF. The CDR3 nucleotides read TGTGCCAGCAGTTACTATCAGGGTAAAGATGGCTACACCTTC.

The chain recombines TRBV30 with TRBJ2-2; possible D gene TRBD2, 7 bases. The CDR3 covers 13 residues. CDR1 and CDR2 (germline): GTSNPN, SVGIG (reference sequence). CDR3 in amino acids: CARTGGWTGELFF. CDR3 DNA sequence: TGTGCGAGGACGGGGGGCTGGACCGGGGAGCTGTTTTTT. The whole variable domain, remainder taken from reference TRBV30 and TRBJ2-2, is SQTIHQWPATLVQPVGSPLSLECTVEGTSNPNLYWYRQAAGRGLQLLFYSVGIGQISSEVPQNLSASRPQDRQFILSSKKLLLSDSGFYLCARTGGWTGELFFGEGSRLTVL.

As for this clone: Distinct nucleotide sequences in the sample also encode this CDR3. The chain combines TRBV30 with TRBJ2-3; D remains ambiguous. The germline CDR1 and CDR2 sequences are GTSNPN and SVGIG (reference sequence). The CDR3 length is 13 residues. V lost 4 bases and J lost 0, with 8 bases in between. The DNA for the CDR3 is TGTGCCTGGACTAAACGGAGCACAGATACGCAGTATTTT. This gives the protein CAWTKRSTDTQYF. The whole variable domain, filled in from reference TRBV30 and TRBJ2-3, reads SQTIHQWPATLVQPVGSPLSLECTVEGTSNPNLYWYRQAAGRGLQLLFYSVGIGQISSEVPQNLSASRPQDRQFILSSKKLLLSDSGFYLCAWTKRSTDTQYFGPGTRLTVL.

The genes are TRBV27 and TRBJ2-6; 7 bases fit TRBD1. Germline V CDR1 and CDR2: MNHEY, SMNVEV (reference sequence). V was clipped by 5 bases and J by 4 bases; unmatched bases: 5. The CDR3 is made up of 15 amino acids. CDR3 nucleotide sequence: TGTGCCAGCAGTGAGACAGGGATCGGGGCCAACGTCCTGACTTTC. Protein: CASSETGIGANVLTF.

The rearrangement uses TRBV6-7 and TRBJ1-2; unclear D gene. TRBV6-7 qualifies as an ORF whose function is uncertain. The length of the CDR3 is 12 residues. V lost 7 bases and J 6 bases, leaving 12 bases between the germline ends. The CDR3 loop is CASNPREDGYTF. The CDR3 bases are TGTGCCAGCAATCCCCGAGAGGATGGCTACACCTTC.

The V and J genes are TRBV1 and TRBJ2-2; the DNA was not compared with TRBD2, the D call given in the table. TRBV1 has pseudogene status. The CDR3 is 20 residues long. Here the CDR3 DNA reads TGCACCAGCAGCCAGAACCGGGGACTAGCGGGGGGACGGAACACCGGGGAGCTGTTTTTT. Translating it yields CTSSQNRGLAGGRNTGELFF.

The CDR3 is CASGGQGATGELFF. In DNA form, the CDR3 reads TGTGCCAGCGGGGGACAGGGGGCAACCGGGGAGCTGTTTTTT. The chain couples TRBV6-5 to TRBJ2-2, with 12 bases aligning to TRBD1. After removal of 8 bases from V and 5 bases from J, the junction contained 3 bases not matched to a gene. CDR1 is MNHEY and CDR2 is SVGAGI in the germline V gene. This CDR3 is built from 14 residues.

In regard to this clone: The identical CDR3 is also encoded by other nucleotide sequences in the sample. This chain connects TRBV6-5 to TRBJ1-6; 9 bases are a match to TRBD1. J lost 6 bases, V lost 8 bases, and 8 bases had no gene match. The germline CDR1 and CDR2 sequences are MNHEY and SVGAGI. This CDR3 comprises 15 residues. DNA for the CDR3: TGTGCCAGCCGAGGGACAGGGAGATTTAATTCACCCCTCCACTTT. Translation: CASRGTGRFNSPLHF.

This sequence joins TRBV9 and TRBJ2-1, with 14 nucleotides matching TRBD2. V was clipped by 4 bases and J by 8 bases; unmatched bases: 8. The CDR3 has 16 residues. Germline V gene lookup returns CDR1 SGDLS and CDR2 YYNGEE. The CDR3 spells CASSPTTSGGADEQFF. The CDR3 coding sequence is TGTGCCAGCAGCCCCACGACTAGCGGGGGGGCGGATGAGCAGTTCTTC.

The chain has TRBV7-8 and TRBJ2-5; TRBD2 matches at 9 bases. Germline loops: CDR1 SGHVS, CDR2 FQNEAQ. This CDR3 has 15 residues. V lost 5 bases, J lost 1 base, and 5 bases stayed unmatched. This CDR3 is CASSNLAGPQETQYF. DNA of the CDR3: TGTGCCAGCAGCAATCTAGCGGGGCCCCAAGAGACCCAGTACTTC.

This chain connects TRBV25-1 to TRBJ2-2; D perhaps matches TRBD2 (5 bases). V was cut by 3 bases and J by 4 bases, with 18 bases left in between. The CDR3 is made up of 17 amino acids. From germline, CDR1 is MGHDK and CDR2 SYGVNS. CDR3 loop: CASSDSYGVSGTGELFF. Written as DNA, the CDR3 is TGTGCCAGCAGTGACTCGTACGGGGTTTCCGGCACCGGGGAGCTGTTTTTT.

The chain links TRBV11-2 to TRBJ1-5; D ambiguous. Deletions cut 0 bases from V and 5 bases from J, with 11 bases between. The CDR3 consists of 15 residues. Germline V gives CDR1 SGHAT, CDR2 FQNNGV. CDR3 in DNA: TGTGCCAGCAGCTTAGACGGTAGAAGTGATCAGCCCCAGCATTTT. Its protein product is CASSLDGRSDQPQHF.

This chain links TRBV7-6 with TRBJ2-2, with TRBD1 matching 8 bases. Germline CDR1 and CDR2: SGHVS and FNYEAQ. Trimming took 5 bases from V and 7 from J; bases not matched to a gene: 6. CDR3 length: 14 residues. The CDR3 protein is CASSRTGWSGELFF. In DNA form, the CDR3 reads TGTGCCAGCAGCAGGACAGGGTGGAGCGGGGAGCTGTTTTTT.